The present T cell receptor beta chain was sequenced within a study of T-cell reconstitution after alpha-beta-depleted transplantation in children. CDR3 size: 17 residues. The germline gives CDR1 SGHDN, CDR2 FVKESK. V dropped 1 base and J dropped 15; count of bases not matched to a gene: 19. The authors prepared the TCRbeta library with unique molecular identifiers. TCRdb called the PCR reads again in MiXCR, with one record for every CDR3 protein. Of 250,000 to 300,000 distinct CDR3 sequences listed, around 9.1% are singletons. Notes on the study in general: T-cell counts and diversity at one year following transplant were attributed mainly to newly produced T cells. Surviving recipient cells, namely T cells and thymic progenitors, were the source of high day-60 TCRbeta diversity in some patients. Several hundred expanded graft clones reportedly were the source of alpha-beta T cells about two months after transplant.

This clonotype has a count of ten or more. The antigen is unknown. The source of this sequence is a boy younger than two with acute myeloid leukemia, due to receive a stem cell transplant. The source material was PBMCs, sampled before TCRalphabeta/CD19-depleted stem cell transplant. The chain recombines TRBV14 with TRBJ2-1; the match to TRBD2 covers 9 bases. The CDR3 region has the DNA TGTGCCAGCAGCCAAGCCCTGGTCAGTAGCGGGAGCCCCCGGTGGTTCTTC. Translation: CASSQALVSSGSPRWFF.